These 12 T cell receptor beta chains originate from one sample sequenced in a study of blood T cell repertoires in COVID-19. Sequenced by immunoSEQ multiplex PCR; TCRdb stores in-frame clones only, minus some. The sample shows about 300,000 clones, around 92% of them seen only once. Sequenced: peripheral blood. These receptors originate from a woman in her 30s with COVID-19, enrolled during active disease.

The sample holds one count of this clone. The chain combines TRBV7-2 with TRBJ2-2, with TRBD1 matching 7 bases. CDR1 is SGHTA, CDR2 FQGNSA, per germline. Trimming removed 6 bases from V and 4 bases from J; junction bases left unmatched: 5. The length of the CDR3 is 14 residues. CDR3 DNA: TGTGCCAGCAGGCCTCAGGGGGTCACCGGGGAGCTGTTTTTT. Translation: CASRPQGVTGELFF.

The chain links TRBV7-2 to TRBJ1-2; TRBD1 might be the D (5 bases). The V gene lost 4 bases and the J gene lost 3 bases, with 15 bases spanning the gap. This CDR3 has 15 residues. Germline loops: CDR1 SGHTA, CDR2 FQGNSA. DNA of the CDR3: TGTGCCAGCAGCTCCGGGTGGGGGGGAGACTATGGCTACACCTTC. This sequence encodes CASSSGWGGDYGYTF.

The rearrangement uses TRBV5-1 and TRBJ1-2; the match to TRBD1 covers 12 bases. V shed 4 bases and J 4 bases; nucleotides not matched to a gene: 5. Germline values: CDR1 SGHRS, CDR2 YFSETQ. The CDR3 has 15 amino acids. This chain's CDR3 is CASSTGTGGLYGYTF. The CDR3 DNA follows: TGCGCCAGCAGCACCGGGACAGGGGGCCTCTATGGCTACACCTTC.

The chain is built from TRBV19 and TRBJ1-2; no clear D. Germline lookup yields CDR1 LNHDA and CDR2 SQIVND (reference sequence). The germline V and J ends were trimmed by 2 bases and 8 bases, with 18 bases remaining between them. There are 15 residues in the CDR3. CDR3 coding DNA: TGTGCCAGTAGTATATCGGCGAGGGATGGGATAGGCTACACCTTC. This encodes CASSISARDGIGYTF.

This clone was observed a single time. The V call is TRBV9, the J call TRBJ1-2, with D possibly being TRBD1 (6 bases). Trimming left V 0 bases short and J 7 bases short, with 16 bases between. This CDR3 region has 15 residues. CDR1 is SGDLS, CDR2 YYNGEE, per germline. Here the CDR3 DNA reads TGTGCCAGCAGCGTAGGGCTTGGGACAACTCGTGGCTACACCTTC. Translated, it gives CASSVGLGTTRGYTF.

CDR3 nucleotide sequence: TGTGCCAGCAGCCAAACAGTACAGGGTTCTTTAGAGCAGTACTTC. Translating it yields CASSQTVQGSLEQYF. The V and J genes are TRBV14 and TRBJ2-7; possible D gene TRBD1, 6 bases. Trimming took 2 bases from V and 7 from J, leaving 18 bases between them. The CDR3 has 15 residues. Germline CDR1 SGHDN, CDR2 FVKESK.

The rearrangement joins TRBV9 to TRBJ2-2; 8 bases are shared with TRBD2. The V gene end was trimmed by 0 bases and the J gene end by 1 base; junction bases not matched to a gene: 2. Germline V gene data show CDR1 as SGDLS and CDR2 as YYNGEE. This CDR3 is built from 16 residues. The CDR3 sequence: CASSVGSGVNTGELFF. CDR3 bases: TGTGCCAGCAGCGTAGGTAGCGGGGTGAACACCGGGGAGCTGTTTTTT. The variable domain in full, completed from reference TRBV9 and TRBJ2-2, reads DSGVTQTPKHLITATGQRVTLRCSPRSGDLSVYWYQQSLDQGLQFLIQYYNGEERAKGNILERFSAQQFPDLHSELNLSSLELGDSALYFCASSVGSGVNTGELFFGEGSRLTVL.

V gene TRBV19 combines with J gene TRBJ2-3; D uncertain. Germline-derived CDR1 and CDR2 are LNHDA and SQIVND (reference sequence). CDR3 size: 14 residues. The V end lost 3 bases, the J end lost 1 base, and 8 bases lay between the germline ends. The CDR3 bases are TGTGCCAGTAGTATTAATCTAGGCACAGATACGCAGTATTTT. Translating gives CASSINLGTDTQYF.

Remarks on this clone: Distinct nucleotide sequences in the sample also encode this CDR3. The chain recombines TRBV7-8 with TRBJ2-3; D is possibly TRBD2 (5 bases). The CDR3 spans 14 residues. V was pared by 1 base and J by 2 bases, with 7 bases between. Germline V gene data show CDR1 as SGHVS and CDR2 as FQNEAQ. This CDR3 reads CASSLVGATDTQYF. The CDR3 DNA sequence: TGTGCCAGCAGCTTAGTGGGAGCCACAGATACGCAGTATTTT.

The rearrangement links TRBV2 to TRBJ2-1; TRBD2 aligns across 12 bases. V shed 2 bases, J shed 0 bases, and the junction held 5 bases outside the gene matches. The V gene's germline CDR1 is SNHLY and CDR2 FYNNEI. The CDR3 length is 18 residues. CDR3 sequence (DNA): TGTGCCAGCAGTGAACGTCTAGCGGGGGGGAGCTCCTACAATGAGCAGTTCTTC. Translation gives CASSERLAGGSSYNEQFF.

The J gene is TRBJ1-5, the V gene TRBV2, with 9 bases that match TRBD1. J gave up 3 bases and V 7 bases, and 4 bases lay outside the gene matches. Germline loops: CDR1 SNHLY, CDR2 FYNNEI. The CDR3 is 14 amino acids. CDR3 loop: CASTWTGVNQPQHF. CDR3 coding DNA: TGTGCCAGCACCTGGACAGGGGTCAATCAGCCCCAGCATTTT.

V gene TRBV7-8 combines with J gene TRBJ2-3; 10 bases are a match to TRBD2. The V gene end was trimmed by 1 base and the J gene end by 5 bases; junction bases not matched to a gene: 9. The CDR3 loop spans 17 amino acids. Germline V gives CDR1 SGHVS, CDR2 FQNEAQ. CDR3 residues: CASSLGLRTSGGDTQYF. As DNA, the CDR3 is TGTGCCAGCAGCTTAGGCCTGAGGACTAGCGGTGGAGATACGCAGTATTTT.